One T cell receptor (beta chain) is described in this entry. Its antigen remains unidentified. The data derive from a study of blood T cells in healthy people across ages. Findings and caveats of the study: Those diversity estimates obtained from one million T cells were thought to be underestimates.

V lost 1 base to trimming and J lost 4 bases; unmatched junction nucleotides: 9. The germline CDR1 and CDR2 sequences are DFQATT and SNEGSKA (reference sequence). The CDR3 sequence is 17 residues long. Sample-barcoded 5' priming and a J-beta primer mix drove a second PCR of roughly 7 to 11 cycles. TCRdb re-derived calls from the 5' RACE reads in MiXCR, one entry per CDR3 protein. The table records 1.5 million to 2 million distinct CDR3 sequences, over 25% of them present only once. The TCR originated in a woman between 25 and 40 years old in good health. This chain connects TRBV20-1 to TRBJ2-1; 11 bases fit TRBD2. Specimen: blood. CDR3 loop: CSARGSGRARQYNEQFF. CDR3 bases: TGCAGTGCTAGAGGTAGCGGGAGGGCCAGGCAATACAATGAGCAGTTCTTC.